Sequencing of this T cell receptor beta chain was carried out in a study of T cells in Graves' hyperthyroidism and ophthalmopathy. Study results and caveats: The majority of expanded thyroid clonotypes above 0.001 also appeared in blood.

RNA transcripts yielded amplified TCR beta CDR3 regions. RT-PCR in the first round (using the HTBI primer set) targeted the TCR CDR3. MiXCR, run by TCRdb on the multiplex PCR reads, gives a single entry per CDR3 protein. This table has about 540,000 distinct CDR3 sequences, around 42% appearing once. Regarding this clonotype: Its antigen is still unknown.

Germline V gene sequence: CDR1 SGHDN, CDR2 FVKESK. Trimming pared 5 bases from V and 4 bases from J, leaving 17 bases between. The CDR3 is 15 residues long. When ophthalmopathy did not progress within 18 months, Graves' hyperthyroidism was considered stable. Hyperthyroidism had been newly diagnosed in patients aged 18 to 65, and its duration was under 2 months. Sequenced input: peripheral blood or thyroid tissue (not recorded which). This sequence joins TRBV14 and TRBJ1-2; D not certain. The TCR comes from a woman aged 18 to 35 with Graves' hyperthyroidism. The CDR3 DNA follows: TGTGCCAGCAGCTGGAGCCATGAAATCGGCTATGGCTACACCTTC. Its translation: CASSWSHEIGYGYTF.